Below, 9 T cell receptor beta chains from the same sample are listed, as sequenced in a study of T cell responses to AZD1222 COVID-19 vaccine. The table came from immunoSEQ multiplex PCR; TCRdb's copy has only in-frame clones and leaves some out. In the table there are about 48,000 clones, 80% to 90% of which are singletons. The specimen was peripheral blood, collected 28 days after the second AZD1222 dose. Receptors originate from an adult who received the AZD1222 COVID-19 vaccine.

In its sample, this clone was seen once. This chain joins TRBV29-1 and TRBJ1-1; D remains unclear. Germline-derived CDR1 and CDR2 are SQVTM and ANQGSEA. V was pared by 3 bases and J by 7 bases, with 0 bases between. This CDR3 spans 8 amino acids. CDR3: CSVDEAFF. The CDR3 DNA reads as TGCAGCGTTGATGAAGCTTTCTTT.

V usage is TRBV28 and J usage is TRBJ2-5, with a weak D call TRBD1 (5 bases). Germline CDR1 MDHEN, CDR2 SYDVKM. Trimming stripped 2 bases from V and 9 bases from J, with 7 bases between. This CDR3 has 11 amino acids. CDR3: CASSLRGSQYF. The CDR3 DNA reads TGTGCCAGCAGTTTAAGGGGATCCCAGTACTTC. Full variable domain (rest looked up from reference TRBV28 and TRBJ2-5): DVKVTQSSRYLVKRTGEKVFLECVQDMDHENMFWYRQDPGLGLRLIYFSYDVKMKEKGDIPEGYSVSREKKERFSLILESASTNQTSMYLCASSLRGSQYFGPGTRLLVL.

The CDR3 DNA sequence: TGTGCCAGCAGCTCTAGGTGGGGGCAGGCAGATACGCAGTATTTT. Amino acid sequence: CASSSRWGQADTQYF. The rearrangement uses TRBV5-5 and TRBJ2-3; D may be TRBD1 (6 bases). V shed 3 bases and J shed 4 bases, with 15 bases lying between them. Germline CDR1 SGHKS, CDR2 YYEKEE (reference sequence). CDR3 length: 15 amino acids.

The chain is built from TRBV4-2 and TRBJ2-3; no clear D gene. This CDR3 spans 14 amino acids. In germline, CDR1 is LGHNA, CDR2 YNFKEQ. V was cut by 0 bases and J by 1 base, with 5 bases left in between. CDR3 nucleotide sequence: TGTGCCAGCAGCCAAGAGGGTCGCACAGATACGCAGTATTTT. Translated: CASSQEGRTDTQYF.

The gene calls are TRBV4-3 and TRBJ2-2; D gene uncertain. Trimming stripped 0 bases from V and 6 bases from J, with 8 bases between. The germline CDR1 and CDR2 sequences are LGHNA and YSLEER. The CDR3 sequence is 14 residues long. CDR3 region: CASSQDRTPGELFF. CDR3 in DNA: TGCGCCAGCAGCCAAGATCGGACCCCCGGGGAGCTGTTTTTT.

The chain recombines TRBV10-3 with TRBJ1-6, with TRBD1 identical over 8 bases. CDR3 length equals 18 residues. Germline V lookup: CDR1 ENHRY, CDR2 SYGVKD. V shed 2 bases and J 0 bases; nucleotides not matched to a gene: 6. The CDR3 reads CAISEAGQGGSYNSPLHF. CDR3 DNA sequence: TGTGCCATCAGTGAGGCCGGACAGGGTGGCTCCTATAATTCACCCCTCCACTTT.

The V and J genes are TRBV20-1 and TRBJ1-2, with a possible D match to TRBD1 (5 bases). The CDR3 runs 14 residues. Per the germline V gene, CDR1 is DFQATT and CDR2 is SNEGSKA (reference sequence). V lost 3 bases, J lost 7 bases, and 18 bases lay in between. Here the CDR3 reads CSASIGGAFAGYTF. The CDR3 bases are TGCAGTGCTAGTATTGGTGGGGCCTTCGCTGGCTACACCTTC.

V and J are TRBV28 and TRBJ2-7, with 8 bases identical to TRBD2. V trimming: 6 bases; J trimming: 6 bases; junction bases outside the gene matches: 7. This CDR3 has 13 residues. The germline CDR1 and CDR2 sequences are MDHEN and SYDVKM. The CDR3 bases are TGTGCCAGCAGGGGTAGCGGGAAGGGCGAGCAGTACTTC. As protein: CASRGSGKGEQYF.

V gene TRBV21-1 combines with J gene TRBJ1-2. TRBV21-1 is noted as a pseudogene. There are 17 residues in the CDR3. The CDR3 loop is CASSKAPGTLPGYGYTF. The CDR3, as DNA: TGTGCCAGCAGCAAAGCGCCCGGGACCCTTCCGGGCTATGGCTACACCTTC.